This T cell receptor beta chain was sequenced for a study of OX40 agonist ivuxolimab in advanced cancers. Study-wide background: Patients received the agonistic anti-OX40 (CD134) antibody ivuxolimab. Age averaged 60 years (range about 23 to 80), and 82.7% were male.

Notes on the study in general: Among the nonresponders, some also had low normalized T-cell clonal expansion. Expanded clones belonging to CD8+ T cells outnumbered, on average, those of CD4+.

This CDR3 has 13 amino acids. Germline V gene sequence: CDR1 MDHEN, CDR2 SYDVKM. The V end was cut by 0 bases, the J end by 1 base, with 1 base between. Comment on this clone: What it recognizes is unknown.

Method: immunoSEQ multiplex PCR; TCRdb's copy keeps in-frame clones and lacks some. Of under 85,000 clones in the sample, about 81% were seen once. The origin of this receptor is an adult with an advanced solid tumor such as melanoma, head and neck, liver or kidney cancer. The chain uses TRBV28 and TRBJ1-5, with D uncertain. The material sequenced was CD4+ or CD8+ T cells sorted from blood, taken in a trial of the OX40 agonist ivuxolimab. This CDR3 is CASSLWSNQPQHF. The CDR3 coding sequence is TGTGCCAGCAGTTTATGGAGCAATCAGCCCCAGCATTTT.